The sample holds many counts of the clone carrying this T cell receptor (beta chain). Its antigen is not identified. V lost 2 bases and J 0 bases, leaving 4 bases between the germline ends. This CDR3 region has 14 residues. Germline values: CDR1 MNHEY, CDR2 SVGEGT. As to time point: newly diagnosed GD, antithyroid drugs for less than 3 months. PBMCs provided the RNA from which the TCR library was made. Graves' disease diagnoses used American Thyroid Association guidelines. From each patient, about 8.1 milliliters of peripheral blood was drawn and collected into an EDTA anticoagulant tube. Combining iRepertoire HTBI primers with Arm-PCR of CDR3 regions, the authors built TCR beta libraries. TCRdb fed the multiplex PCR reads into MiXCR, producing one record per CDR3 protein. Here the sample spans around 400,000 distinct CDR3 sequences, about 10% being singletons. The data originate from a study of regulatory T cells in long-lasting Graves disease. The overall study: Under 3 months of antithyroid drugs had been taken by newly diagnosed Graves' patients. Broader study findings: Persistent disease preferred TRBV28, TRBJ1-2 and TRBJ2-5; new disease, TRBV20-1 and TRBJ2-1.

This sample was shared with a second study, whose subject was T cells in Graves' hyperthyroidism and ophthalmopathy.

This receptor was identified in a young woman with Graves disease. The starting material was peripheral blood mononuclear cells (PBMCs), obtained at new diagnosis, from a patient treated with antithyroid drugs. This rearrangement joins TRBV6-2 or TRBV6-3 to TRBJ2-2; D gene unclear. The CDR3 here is CASSYDTNTGELFF. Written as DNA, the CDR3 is TGTGCCAGCAGTTACGATACGAACACCGGGGAGCTGTTTTTT.